The 18 T cell receptor delta chains below were found in one sample sequenced in a study of γδ T cells in repeated Plasmodium falciparum infection. Flow sorting of PBMC yielded separate Vgamma9/Vdelta2+ and Vdelta2-negative gammadelta T cell populations for bulk repertoire analysis. TCRdb reapplied CATT to the multiplex PCR reads. The sample contains 45,000 to 70,000 delta-chain clones, 1.7% of which appear only once. Sequencing was done on a sample of gamma-delta T cells from blood. The receptors derive from a pool of human donors (malaria-infected and uninfected, not separated).

This clone was observed a handful of times. TCRdb's protein for this DNA is that of a much larger clone and differs from the translation at residues 12 and 19, likely a read error; the protein shown is the DNA translation. The chain links TRDV1 to TRDJ1, with D perhaps TRDD2 or TRDD3 (8 bases each). The J gene was missing in TCRdb and was found by matching the end of the DNA to germline. Germline assignment: CDR1 TSWWSYY and CDR2 QGS. The CDR3 runs 22 residues. The CDR3 bases are TGTGCTCTTGGGGACCTTTCTTCCTACGGGTTACCGGGGGATAGGAACACCGATAGACTCATCTTT. Translating gives CALGDLSSYGLPGDRNTDRLIF.

To note about this clone: TCRdb's listed protein matches a much larger clone and diverges from this DNA's translation at residue 11, likely through a read error; the protein shown comes from the DNA. The chain has TRDV1 and TRDJ1, with 12 bases fitting TRDD3. TCRdb does not report a J gene; here it was assigned by matching the DNA to germline references. Germline CDR1 and CDR2: TSWWSYY and QGS. The CDR3 sequence is 17 residues long. Trimming at V came to 3 bases and at J to 1 base, leaving 6 bases not matched to a gene. The CDR3: CALGDDHWGIPTDKLIF. CDR3 DNA sequence: TGTGCTCTTGGGGACGACCACTGGGGGATACCCACCGATAAACTCATCTTT.

This clone was seen a few times. TCRdb shows a much larger clone's protein in place of this DNA's translation, and the two differ at residue 13, likely through a read error; the protein shown is translated from the DNA. The chain combines TRDV3 with TRDJ1, with D hard to call. The J gene, absent from TCRdb, was called here by matching the DNA to germline. In germline, CDR1 is TVYSNPD, CDR2 GDNSRS (reference sequence). This CDR3 is built from 22 residues. Trimming removed 2 bases from V and 2 bases from J, with 39 bases in between. For the CDR3, the DNA is TGTGCCTTTCGTGAAGGGCGCTTCTCCCCTTTCTGGAGTCCAGGGAGAACCGATAAACTCATCTTT. This encodes CAFREGRFSPFWSPGRTDKLIF.

On this clone itself: TCRdb assigns this DNA the protein of a much larger clone, which departs from its translation at residue 16; this likely reflects a read error, and the protein shown comes from translating the DNA. No J gene call was made, and the V gene is TRDV1. The CDR3 is 17 amino acids. Per germline, CDR1 TSWWSYY and CDR2 QGS. The CDR3 protein is CALGEPPHWPNTDKLTF. CDR3 nucleotide sequence: TGTGCTCTTGGGGAACCGCCACACTGGCCCAACACCGATAAACTCACCTTT.

This clone was seen repeatedly, ten times or more. One base away lies a much larger clone, so this may be a sequencing read error. The genes are TRDV2 and TRDJ1, with a tentative D call TRDD3 (5 bases). The J gene comes from matching the DNA to germline here; TCRdb lacks it. The CDR3 totals 17 residues. Looked up from germline, CDR1 is GEAIGNYY and CDR2 is EKD. Trimming cost V 1 base and J 5 bases, with 22 bases left between them. The CDR3 DNA sequence: TGTGCCTGTGACACATCCGCGAATCGGGGGTTATGGGATAAACTCATCTTT. Its translation is CACDTSANRGLWDKLIF.

Points on this clone: This likely stems from a read error, as it lies one base from a far larger clone. This sample includes further DNA sequences coding for the same CDR3. The J gene is TRDJ1, the V gene TRDV1; TRDD3 agrees at 11 bases. The CDR3 covers 19 residues. Germline CDR1 and CDR2: TSWWSYY and QGS. V trimming: 3 bases; J trimming: 4 bases; junction bases outside the gene matches: 16. Here the CDR3 DNA reads TGTGCTCTTGGGGAGCTTCCTCACAACTGGGGGATATGCAACGATAAACTCATCTTT. Translating it yields CALGELPHNWGICNDKLIF.

This clone showed up just a few times. A far more abundant clone sits one base away, making this likely a read error. Different DNA sequences within this sample yield the same CDR3. V gene TRDV1 combines with J gene TRDJ2, with TRDD3 matching 11 bases. Assignment of the J gene here rests on matching the DNA to germline, because TCRdb gives none. The CDR3 totals 21 residues. J was trimmed by 6 bases and V by 5 bases; bases with no gene match: 23. CDR1 and CDR2 from the germline V gene are TSWWSYY and QGS. DNA of the CDR3: TGTGCTCTTGGGTTTTCCTACCTGCAAGACCTGGGGGATACTCGAGCAGCACAACTCTTCTTT. Its translation: CALGFSYLQDLGDTRAAQLFF.

This clone has only a few counts. The amino acid sequence in TCRdb belongs to a much larger clone and departs from this DNA's translation at residue 7, likely a sequencing read error; the sequence shown is translated from the DNA. The genes are TRAV38-2/DV8 and TRDJ1; the match to TRDD3 covers 10 bases. Matching the DNA to germline supplied the J gene, which TCRdb does not give. From germline, CDR1 is TSESDYY and CDR2 QEAYKQQN. The CDR3 consists of 20 residues. The CDR3 sequence: CAPMGLLDWGMYLYTDKLIF. In DNA, the CDR3 is TGTGCGCCCATGGGGCTCCTGGACTGGGGGATGTACCTGTACACCGATAAACTCATCTTT.

With regard to this clone: TCRdb's protein, taken from a much larger clone, differs from this DNA's translation at residue 5, likely owing to a read error; the protein displayed comes from the DNA. The genes are TRDV1 and TRDJ1, with TRDD3 identical over 10 bases. The J gene, not given by TCRdb, was assigned here from a germline match of the nucleotide sequence. This CDR3 spans 24 amino acids. V lost 4 bases and J lost 1; bases outside the gene matches: 30. CDR1 and CDR2 from the germline V gene are TSWWSYY and QGS. CDR3 in amino acids: CALGVLLGAFPRTGGFGSTDKLIF. Written as DNA, the CDR3 is TGTGCTCTTGGGGTTCTTCTAGGGGCCTTTCCTAGGACTGGGGGATTTGGAAGCACCGATAAACTCATCTTT.

This clone was detected many times. The V call is TRDV1, the J call TRDJ1; 9 positions agree with TRDD3. CDR1 and CDR2 (germline): TSWWSYY, QGS. CDR3 length: 23 amino acids. With V trimmed by 2 bases and J by 0 bases, 25 bases remained unmatched. The CDR3 spells CALGERAQMWVRTGGGHTDKLIF. The CDR3, as DNA: TGTGCTCTTGGGGAAAGGGCCCAAATGTGGGTACGGACTGGGGGAGGTCACACCGATAAACTCATCTTT.

This clone was detected a few times. This is likely an artifact of a read error, given a far larger clone one base away. At the DNA level, this CDR3 is encoded by other sequences in the same sample as well. The chain links TRDV1 to TRDJ1; 9 bases line up with TRDD3. Since TCRdb gives no J gene, matching the DNA to germline was used here to assign it. Germline V gives CDR1 TSWWSYY, CDR2 QGS. CDR3 length: 21 residues. J was trimmed by 7 bases and V by 6 bases; bases with no gene match: 30. The CDR3 here is CALGGCSYPSVILGDRLKLIF. For the CDR3, the DNA is TGTGCTCTTGGTGGCTGTTCCTACCCGTCCGTGATACTGGGGGACCGGCTTAAACTCATCTTT.

This clone came up a few times. The protein given by TCRdb reflects a much larger clone and differs at residue 14 from this DNA's translation, likely from a read error; the protein shown is the DNA's translation. For the V gene the call is TRDV2; the J gene has no call; no DNA check was done on the table's D call, TRDD3. Germline lookup yields CDR1 GEAIGNYY and CDR2 EKD. CDR3 length: 16 amino acids. CDR3 DNA: TGTGCCTGTGACACCGCTGGGGTAATCAACACCGATAAACCCATCTTT. Amino acids: CACDTAGVINTDKPIF.

Turning to this clone: For this DNA, TCRdb reports the protein of a much larger clone, which diverges at residue 11, most likely from a read error; the protein presented here is translated directly from the DNA. This chain uses TRDV1 with TRDJ1; D unresolved. The CDR3 extends over 20 amino acids. Per germline, CDR1 TSWWSYY and CDR2 QGS. V was shortened by 1 base and J by 0 bases, with 24 bases between the two germline ends. CDR3 loop: CALGEPREWLGVLYTDKLIF. The DNA of the CDR3 is TGTGCTCTTGGGGAACCACGGGAGTGGCTAGGGGTTTTGTACACCGATAAACTCATCTTT.

Note on this clone: A far larger clone is a single base away, which makes a read error likely. Different DNA sequences within this sample yield the same CDR3. The chain links TRDV3 to TRDJ1; the match to TRDD3 covers 9 bases. Here the J gene was assigned by germline matching of the DNA, as TCRdb has none. The germline V gene has CDR1 TVYSNPD and CDR2 GDNSRS (reference sequence). The CDR3 has 21 amino acids. The trim removed 2 bases at V and 1 base at J, leaving 26 bases unmatched. CDR3 sequence (DNA): TGTGCCTTTTCCGCCTTCCTTCAAAATAGGAGACTGGGGGAGATCACCGATAAACTCATCTTT. It is translated as CAFSAFLQNRRLGEITDKLIF.

Within the sample, this clone is medium-sized (0.01 to 0.1%). Other DNA sequences in this specimen translate into the identical CDR3. The CDR3 loop is CALEEAGVGVTDKLIF. CDR3 nucleotides: TGTGCTCTGGAGGAAGCAGGGGTGGGGGTCACCGATAAACTCATCTTT. The gene calls are TRDV1 and TRDJ1; D is perhaps TRDD3 (6 bases). V lost 9 bases to trimming and J lost 1 base, with 21 bases between them. The CDR3 contains 16 residues. CDR1 and CDR2 (germline): TSWWSYY, QGS.

In its sample, this clone was seen many times. The chain has TRDV1 and TRDJ1; TRDD3 matches 9 bases. The CDR3 extends over 22 amino acids. V was pared by 1 base and J by 3 bases, with 24 bases of the junction left unmatched. Germline CDR1 TSWWSYY, CDR2 QGS. The CDR3 is CALGEQRASSIWGISPPDKLIF. The CDR3, as DNA: TGTGCTCTTGGGGAACAACGGGCTTCTTCGATCTGGGGGATTAGTCCTCCCGATAAACTCATCTTT.

This clone was found many times. A read error likely explains this, since a far larger clone differs by one base. Other DNA sequences of this sample code for an identical CDR3. This rearrangement joins TRDV1 to TRDJ1; TRDD3 is a possible D gene (5 bases). This CDR3 comprises 16 residues. Looked up from germline, CDR1 is TSWWSYY and CDR2 is QGS. The CDR3 DNA is TGTGCCCTTGGGGACTATCTTGCCTCTCACACCGATAAACTCATCTTT. Its protein product is CALGDYLASHTDKLIF.

Note on this clone: A far bigger clonotype differs at one base, so this is likely a read error. In the same sample, other DNA sequences code for this CDR3. The rearrangement links TRDV1 to TRDJ1; tentative D call: TRDD3 (6 bases). Assignment of the J gene here rests on matching the DNA to germline, because TCRdb gives none. Germline V gene sequence: CDR1 TSWWSYY, CDR2 QGS. The CDR3 runs to 21 residues. The CDR3 DNA follows: TGTGCTCTTGGGCCACCCTGGGGACGATGGGGGGGCGCGGGGGAAACCGACAAACTCATCTTT. Its protein is CALGPPWGRWGGAGETDKLIF.